This record concerns one T cell receptor beta chain sequence. Its target is not known. Before the COVID-19 pandemic, during about 2010-2018, CD4+ T cells were taken from unexposed donors. Isolation of CD4+ T cells took place after about 9 days in culture. This sample stems from a study of CD4 T cells in relation to SARS-CoV-2 and coronaviruses. Looking at the study overall: PBMCs were cultured with antigen for 10 days before TCR beta sequencing. The HLA restriction of the shared crossreactive spike epitopes was mapped.

The CDR3 length is 14 residues. The germline gives CDR1 SGHNT, CDR2 YYREEE (reference sequence). V shed 2 bases, J shed 7 bases, and the junction held 4 bases outside the gene matches. TCRdb's copy holds only in-frame clones and misses some; the assay was immunoSEQ multiplex PCR. The table has some 26,000 clones, about 73% seen once; the top ten hold roughly 18%. This TCR was recovered from a human donor in good health. Sequencing was performed on CD4+ T cells from PBMCs, cultured in vitro. V is TRBV5-4 and J is TRBJ2-1; 9 bases match TRBD1. The chain's CDR3 is CASSFGQGKNEQFF. DNA for the CDR3: TGTGCCAGCAGCTTCGGACAGGGGAAGAATGAGCAGTTCTTC.